The clone carrying this T cell receptor beta chain was observed a few times. No antigen is known for it. Using its own MiXCR run on the RT-PCR reads, TCRdb lists one record per CDR3 protein. The sample contains 550,000 to 650,000 distinct CDR3 sequences, over 9.5% of which appear only once. This entry comes from a study of response to subunit inactivated influenza vaccine. General study results and limits: It was suggested by the authors that few new T cells are recruited by each seasonal influenza vaccination.

Trimming at V came to 5 bases and at J to 5 bases, leaving 2 bases not matched to a gene. The CDR3 loop spans 13 amino acids. The clonotype originates from a man in his fifties or sixties who received an inactivated influenza vaccine. This chain uses TRBV12-3 or TRBV12-4 with TRBJ2-1; 8 bases are shared with TRBD1. The sample here was PBMCs from blood, taken on the day of vaccination. The CDR3 region has the DNA TGTGCCAGCAGTGGACAGGGCCACAATGAGCAGTTCTTC. Its translation is CASSGQGHNEQFF.